This TCR beta chain is from a study of cytomegalovirus exposure and HLA in healthy donors. Assay used: immunoSEQ multiplex PCR; TCRdb lists only in-frame clones, some missing. The data show about 260,000 clones, about 90% seen once. Deletions cut 5 bases from V and 1 base from J, with 18 bases between. This CDR3 region has 16 residues. Germline CDR1 KGHSH, CDR2 LQKENI. Findings and caveats of the study: According to the study, 160 or so TCR beta chains were cytomegalovirus-associated.

Of note for this clone: What it recognizes is unknown.

V usage is TRBV18 and J usage is TRBJ2-7; no firm D call. This TCR derives from a woman under 40 in good health and CMV-seronegative. The material sequenced was PBMCs. The CDR3 region has the DNA TGTGCCAGCTCATCGGGTACAGAGCTTATTTCCTACGAGCAGTACTTC. The encoded protein is CASSSGTELISYEQYF.